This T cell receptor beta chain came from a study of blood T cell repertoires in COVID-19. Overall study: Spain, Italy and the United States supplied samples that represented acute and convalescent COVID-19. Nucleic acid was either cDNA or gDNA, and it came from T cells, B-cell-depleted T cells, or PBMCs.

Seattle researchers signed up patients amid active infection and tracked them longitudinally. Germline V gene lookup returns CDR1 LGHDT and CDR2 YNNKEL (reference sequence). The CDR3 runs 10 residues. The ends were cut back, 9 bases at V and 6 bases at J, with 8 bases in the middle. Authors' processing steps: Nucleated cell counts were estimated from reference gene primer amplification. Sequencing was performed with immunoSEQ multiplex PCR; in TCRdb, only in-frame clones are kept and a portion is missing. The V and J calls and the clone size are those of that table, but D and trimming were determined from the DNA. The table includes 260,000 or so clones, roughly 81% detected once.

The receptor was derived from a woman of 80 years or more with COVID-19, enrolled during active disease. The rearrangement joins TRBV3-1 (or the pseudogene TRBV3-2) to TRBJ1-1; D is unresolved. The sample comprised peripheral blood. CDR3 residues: CARYKPEAFF. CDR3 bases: TGTGCCAGGTACAAACCTGAAGCTTTCTTT.